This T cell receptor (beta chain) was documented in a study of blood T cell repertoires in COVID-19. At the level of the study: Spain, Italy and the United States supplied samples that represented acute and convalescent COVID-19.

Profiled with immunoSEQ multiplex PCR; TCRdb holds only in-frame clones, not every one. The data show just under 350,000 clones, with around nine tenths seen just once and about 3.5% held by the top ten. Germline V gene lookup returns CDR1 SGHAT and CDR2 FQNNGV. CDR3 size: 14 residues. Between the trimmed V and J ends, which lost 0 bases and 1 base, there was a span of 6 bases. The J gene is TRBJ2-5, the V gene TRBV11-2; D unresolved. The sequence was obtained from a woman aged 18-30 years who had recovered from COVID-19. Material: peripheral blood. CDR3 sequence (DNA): TGTGCCAGCAGCTTAGATCTGGCCCAAGAGACCCAGTACTTC. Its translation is CASSLDLAQETQYF.